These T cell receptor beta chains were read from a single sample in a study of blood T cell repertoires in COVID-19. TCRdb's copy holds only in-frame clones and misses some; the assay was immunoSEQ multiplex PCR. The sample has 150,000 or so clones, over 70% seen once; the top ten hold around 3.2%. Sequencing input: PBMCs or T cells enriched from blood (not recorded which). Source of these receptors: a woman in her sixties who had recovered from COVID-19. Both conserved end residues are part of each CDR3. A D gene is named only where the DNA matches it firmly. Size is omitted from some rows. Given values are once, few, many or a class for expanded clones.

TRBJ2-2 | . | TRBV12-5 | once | TGTGCTAGTGGTTGGGACACGTCCGGGGAGCTGTTTTTT | CASGWDTSGELFF
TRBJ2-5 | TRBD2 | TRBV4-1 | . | TGCGCCAGCAGCCACGGGACACTAGCGGGGGAAGAGACCCAGTACTTC | CASSHGTLAGEETQYF
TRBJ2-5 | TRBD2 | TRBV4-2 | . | TGTGCCAGCAGCCAAGATAAAGCGGGGGCCCCCCCGTACTTC | CASSQDKAGAPPYF
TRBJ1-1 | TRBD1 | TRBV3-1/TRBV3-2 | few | TGTGCCAGCAGCCAAGATCAGGGGGCGACCACTGAAGCTTTCTTT | CASSQDQGATTEAFF
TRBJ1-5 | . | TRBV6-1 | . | TGTGCCAGCAGTGGCACCAGCCAGGGATCTAGGAGCAATCAGCCCCAGCATTTT | CASSGTSQGSRSNQPQHF
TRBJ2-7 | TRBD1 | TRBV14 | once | TGTGCCAGCAGCCAAGAGACAGGGGGTCGGAAGTACTTC | CASSQETGGRKYF
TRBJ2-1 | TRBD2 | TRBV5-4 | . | TGTGCCAGCAGCTTTGGCGGGGGGGCCTACAATGAGCAGTTCTTC | CASSFGGGAYNEQFF
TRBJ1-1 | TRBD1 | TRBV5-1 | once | TGCGCCAGCAGTCGCTCCTCTCAGGGGGACACTGAAGCTTTCTTT | CASSRSSQGDTEAFF
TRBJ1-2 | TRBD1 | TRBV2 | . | TGTGCCAGCAGTGAAGCGGGGCAGGGGGTTCGCTACACCTTC | CASSEAGQGVRYTF
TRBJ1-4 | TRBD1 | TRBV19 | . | TGTGCCAGTATTCTACAGGGGTCTAATGAAAAACTGTTTTTT | CASILQGSNEKLFF
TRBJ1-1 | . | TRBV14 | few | TGTGCCAGCAGCCTTACAGGGCCCACTGAAGCTTTCTTT | CASSLTGPTEAFF
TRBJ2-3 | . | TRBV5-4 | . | TGTGCCAGCAGCTTGGCAGGGGCCGAAGATACGCAGTATTTT | CASSLAGAEDTQYF
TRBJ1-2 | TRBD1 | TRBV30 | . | TGTGCCTGGAACCGGGACAGCGGACAGGGCTACACCTTC | CAWNRDSGQGYTF
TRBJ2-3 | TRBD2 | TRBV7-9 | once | TGTGCCAGCAGCTTAGCCCCGCGGGGGGGCGGGGATACGCAGTATTTT | CASSLAPRGGGDTQYF
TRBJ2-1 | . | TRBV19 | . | TGTGCCAGTAGTATGCTTAGCGGCGGGTCAAATGAGCAGTTCTTC | CASSMLSGGSNEQFF
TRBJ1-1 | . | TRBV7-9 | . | TGTGCCAGCAGCGCTCAGGGGACTGAAGCTTTCTTT | CASSAQGTEAFF
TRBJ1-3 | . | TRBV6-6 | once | TGTGCCAGCAGCTCCTCAGGGGTAACTGGAAACACCATATATTTT | CASSSSGVTGNTIYF
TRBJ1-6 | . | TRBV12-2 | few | TGTGCTTTAGCTGGATCGGGCTATAATTCACCCCTCCACTTT | CALAGSGYNSPLHF
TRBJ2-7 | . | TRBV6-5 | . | TGTGCCAGCGGTCCAGGGTACAACTACGAGCAGTACTTC | CASGPGYNYEQYF
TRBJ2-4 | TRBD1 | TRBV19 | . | TGTGCCAGTAGTCGGGGACAGGGTGCCAAAAACATTCAGTACTTC | CASSRGQGAKNIQYF
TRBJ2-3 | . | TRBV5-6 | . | TGTGCCAGCACGAGGCGGGATACGCAGTATTTT | CASTRRDTQYF
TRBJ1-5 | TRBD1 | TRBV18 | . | TGTGCCAGCTCATTACAGGGGCGGCCCCAGCATTTT | CASSLQGRPQHF
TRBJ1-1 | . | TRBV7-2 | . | TGTGCCAGCAGCTTATCCAGGAACACTGAAGCTTTCTTT | CASSLSRNTEAFF